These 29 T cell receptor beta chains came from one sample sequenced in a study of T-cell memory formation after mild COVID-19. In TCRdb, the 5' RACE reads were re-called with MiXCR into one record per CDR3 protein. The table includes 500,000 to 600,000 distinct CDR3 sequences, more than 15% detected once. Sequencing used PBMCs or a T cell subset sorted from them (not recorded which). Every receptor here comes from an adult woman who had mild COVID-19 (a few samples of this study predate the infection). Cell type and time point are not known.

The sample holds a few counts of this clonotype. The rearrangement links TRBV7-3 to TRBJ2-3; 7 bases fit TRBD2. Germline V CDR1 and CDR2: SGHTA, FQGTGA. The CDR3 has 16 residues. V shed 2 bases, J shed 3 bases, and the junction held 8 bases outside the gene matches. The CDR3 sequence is CASSLFGPGGTDTQYF. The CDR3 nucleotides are TGTGCCAGCAGCTTATTCGGACCCGGGGGGACAGATACGCAGTATTTT.

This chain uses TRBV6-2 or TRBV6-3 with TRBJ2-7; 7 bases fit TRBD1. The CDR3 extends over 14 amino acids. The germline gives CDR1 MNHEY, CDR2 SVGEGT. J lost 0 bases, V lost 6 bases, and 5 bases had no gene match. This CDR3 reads CASRKTGSSYEQYF. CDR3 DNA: TGTGCCAGCAGAAAGACAGGGAGCTCCTACGAGCAGTACTTC.

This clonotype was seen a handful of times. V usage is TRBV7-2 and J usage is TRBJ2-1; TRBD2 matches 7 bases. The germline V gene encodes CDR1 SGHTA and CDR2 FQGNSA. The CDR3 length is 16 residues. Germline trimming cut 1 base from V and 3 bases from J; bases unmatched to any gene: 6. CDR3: CASSLESQRGYNEQFF. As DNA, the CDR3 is TGTGCCAGCAGCTTAGAGTCCCAGCGGGGCTACAATGAGCAGTTCTTC. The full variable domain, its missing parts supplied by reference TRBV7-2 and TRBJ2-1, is GAGVSQSPSNKVTEKGKDVELRCDPISGHTALYWYRQSLGQGLEFLIYFQGNSAPDKSGLPSDRFSAERTGGSVSTLTIQRTQQEDSAVYLCASSLESQRGYNEQFFGPGTRLTVL.

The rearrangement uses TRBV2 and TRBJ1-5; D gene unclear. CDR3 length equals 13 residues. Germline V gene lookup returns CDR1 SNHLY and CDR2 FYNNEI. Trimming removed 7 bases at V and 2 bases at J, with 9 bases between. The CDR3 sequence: CASMREGNQPQHF. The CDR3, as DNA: TGTGCCAGCATGAGGGAAGGCAATCAGCCCCAGCATTTT. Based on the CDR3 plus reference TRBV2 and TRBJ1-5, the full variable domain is EPEVTQTPSHQVTQMGQEVILRCVPISNHLYFYWYRQILGQKVEFLVSFYNNEISEKSEIFDDQFSVERPDGSNFTLKIRSTKLEDSAMYFCASMREGNQPQHFGDGTRLSIL.

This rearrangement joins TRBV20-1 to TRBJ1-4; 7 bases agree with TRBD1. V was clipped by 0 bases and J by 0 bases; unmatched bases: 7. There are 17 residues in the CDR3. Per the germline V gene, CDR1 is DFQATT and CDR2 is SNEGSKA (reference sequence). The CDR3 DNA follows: TGCAGTGCTAGAGATAGAAGGGGGCTCTCAACTAATGAAAAACTGTTTTTT. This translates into CSARDRRGLSTNEKLFF.

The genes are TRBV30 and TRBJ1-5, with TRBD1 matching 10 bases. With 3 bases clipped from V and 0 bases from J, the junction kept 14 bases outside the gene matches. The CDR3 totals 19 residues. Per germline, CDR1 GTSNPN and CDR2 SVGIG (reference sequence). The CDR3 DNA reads TGTGCCTGGAGCCCCATCTGGACAGGGGGAACTTATAGCAATCAGCCCCAGCATTTT. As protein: CAWSPIWTGGTYSNQPQHF. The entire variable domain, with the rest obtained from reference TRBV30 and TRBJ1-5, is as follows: SQTIHQWPATLVQPVGSPLSLECTVEGTSNPNLYWYRQAAGRGLQLLFYSVGIGQISSEVPQNLSASRPQDRQFILSSKKLLLSDSGFYLCAWSPIWTGGTYSNQPQHFGDGTRLSIL.

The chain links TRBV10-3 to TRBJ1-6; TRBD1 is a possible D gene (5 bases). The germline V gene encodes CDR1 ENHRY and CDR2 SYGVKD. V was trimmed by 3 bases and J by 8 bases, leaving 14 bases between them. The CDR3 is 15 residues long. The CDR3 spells CAISEFAGTDSPLHF. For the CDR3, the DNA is TGTGCCATCAGTGAATTCGCAGGGACCGATTCACCCCTCCACTTT.

CDR3 residues: CASSLSRDRGSYGYTF. CDR3 nucleotides: TGCGCCAGCAGCTTGAGTAGGGACAGGGGATCCTATGGCTACACCTTC. This rearrangement joins TRBV5-1 to TRBJ1-2, with 10 bases that match TRBD1. Germline CDR1 reads SGHRS; CDR2 reads YFSETQ. The CDR3 is made up of 16 amino acids. V trimming: 1 base; J trimming: 4 bases; junction bases outside the gene matches: 7.

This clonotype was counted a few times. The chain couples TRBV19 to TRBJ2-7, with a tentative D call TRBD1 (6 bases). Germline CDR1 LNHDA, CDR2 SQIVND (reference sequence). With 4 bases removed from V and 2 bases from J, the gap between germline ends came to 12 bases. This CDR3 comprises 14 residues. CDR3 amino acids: CASSTQGIPYEQYF. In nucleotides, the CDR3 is TGTGCCAGTAGTACACAGGGAATTCCCTACGAGCAGTACTTC.

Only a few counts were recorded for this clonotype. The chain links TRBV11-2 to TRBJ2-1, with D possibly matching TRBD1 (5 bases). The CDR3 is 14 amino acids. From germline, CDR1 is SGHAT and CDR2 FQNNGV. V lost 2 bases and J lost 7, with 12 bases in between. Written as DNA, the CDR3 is TGTGCCAGCAGCTTAATCGCAGGGTTAAATGAGCAGTTCTTC. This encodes CASSLIAGLNEQFF.

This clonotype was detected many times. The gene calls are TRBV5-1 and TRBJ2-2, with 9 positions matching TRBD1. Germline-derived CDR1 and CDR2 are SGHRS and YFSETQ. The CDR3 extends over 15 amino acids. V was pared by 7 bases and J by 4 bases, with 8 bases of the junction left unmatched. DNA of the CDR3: TGCGCCAGCGAGGGAGGACAGGGGACCACCGGGGAGCTGTTTTTT. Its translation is CASEGGQGTTGELFF.

In DNA, the CDR3 is TGTGCCAGCAGTTTCACGGAAGGCACTGAAGCTTTCTTT. Encoded protein: CASSFTEGTEAFF. The chain carries TRBV12-3 or TRBV12-4 and TRBJ1-1, with unresolved D. This CDR3 is built from 13 residues. Trimming shortened V by 3 bases and J by 4 bases, and 9 bases separated the two germline ends.

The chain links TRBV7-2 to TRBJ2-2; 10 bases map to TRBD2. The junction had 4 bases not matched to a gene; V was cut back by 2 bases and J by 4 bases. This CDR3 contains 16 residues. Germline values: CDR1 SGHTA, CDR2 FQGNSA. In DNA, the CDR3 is TGTGCCAGCAGCTTAACCTCTAGCGGGGGCACCGGGGAGCTGTTTTTT. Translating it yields CASSLTSSGGTGELFF.

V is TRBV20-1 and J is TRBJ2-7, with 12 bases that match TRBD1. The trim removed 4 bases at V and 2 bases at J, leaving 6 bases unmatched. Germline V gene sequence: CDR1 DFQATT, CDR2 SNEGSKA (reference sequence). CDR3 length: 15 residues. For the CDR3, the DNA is TGCAGTGCTACAATGGGACAGGGGGCGGCCTACGAGCAGTACTTC. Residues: CSATMGQGAAYEQYF.

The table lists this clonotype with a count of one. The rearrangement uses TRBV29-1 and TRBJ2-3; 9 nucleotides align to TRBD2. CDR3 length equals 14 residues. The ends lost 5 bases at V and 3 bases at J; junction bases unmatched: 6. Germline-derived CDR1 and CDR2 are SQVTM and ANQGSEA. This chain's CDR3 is CSVPAGGRTDTQYF. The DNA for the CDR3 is TGCAGCGTTCCCGCGGGAGGGCGGACAGATACGCAGTATTTT.

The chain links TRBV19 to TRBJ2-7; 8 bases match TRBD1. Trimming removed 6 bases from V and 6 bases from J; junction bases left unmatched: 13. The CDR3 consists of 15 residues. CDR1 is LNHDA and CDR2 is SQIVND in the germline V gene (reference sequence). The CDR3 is CASSRQGPIGSEQYF. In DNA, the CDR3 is TGTGCCAGTAGCCGACAGGGGCCGATCGGGAGCGAGCAGTACTTC.

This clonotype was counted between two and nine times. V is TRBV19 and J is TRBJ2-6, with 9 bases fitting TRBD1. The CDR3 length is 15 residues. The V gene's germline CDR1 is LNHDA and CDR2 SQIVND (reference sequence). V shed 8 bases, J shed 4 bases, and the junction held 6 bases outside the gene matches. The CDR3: CASGDRVSGANVLTF. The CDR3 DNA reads TGTGCCAGTGGGGACAGGGTCTCCGGGGCCAACGTCCTGACTTTC.

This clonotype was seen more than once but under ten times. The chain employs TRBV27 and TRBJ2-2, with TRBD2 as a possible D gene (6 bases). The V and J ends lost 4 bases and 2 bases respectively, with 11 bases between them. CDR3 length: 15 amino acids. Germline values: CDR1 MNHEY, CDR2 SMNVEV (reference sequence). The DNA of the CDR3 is TGTGCCAGCAGTTCCCGGAGGGCCAACACCGGGGAGCTGTTTTTT. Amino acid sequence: CASSSRRANTGELFF.

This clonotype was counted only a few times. The CDR3 DNA reads as TGTGCCAGCAGCCAAGCTCCCGGGGAGGGCGGGTACAATGAGCAGTTCTTC. Translation: CASSQAPGEGGYNEQFF. The chain combines TRBV3-2 with TRBJ2-1; the D call in the table, TRBD2, was not verified against the DNA. TRBV3-2 is reported as a pseudogene. The CDR3 runs to 17 residues.

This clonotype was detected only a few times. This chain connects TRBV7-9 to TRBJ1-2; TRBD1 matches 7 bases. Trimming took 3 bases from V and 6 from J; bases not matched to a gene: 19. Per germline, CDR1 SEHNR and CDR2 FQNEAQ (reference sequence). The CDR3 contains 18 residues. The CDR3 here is CASSFLLRTGLRGDGYTF. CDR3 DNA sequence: TGTGCCAGCAGCTTTCTCTTAAGGACAGGCCTTCGAGGGGATGGCTACACCTTC.

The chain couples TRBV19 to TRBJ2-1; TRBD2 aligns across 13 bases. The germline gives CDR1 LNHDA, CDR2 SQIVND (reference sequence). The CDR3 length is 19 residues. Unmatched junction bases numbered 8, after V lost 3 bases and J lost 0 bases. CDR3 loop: CASSISARTSGSSYNEQFF. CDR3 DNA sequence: TGTGCCAGTAGTATTTCGGCCCGGACTAGCGGGAGCTCCTACAATGAGCAGTTCTTC.

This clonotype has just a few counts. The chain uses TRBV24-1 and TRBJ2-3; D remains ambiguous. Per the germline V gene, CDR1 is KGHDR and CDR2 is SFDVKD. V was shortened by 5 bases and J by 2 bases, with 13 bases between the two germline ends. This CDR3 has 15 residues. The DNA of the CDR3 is TGTGCCACCAGTGGACGCTATTCCCCCACAGATACGCAGTATTTT. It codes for CATSGRYSPTDTQYF.

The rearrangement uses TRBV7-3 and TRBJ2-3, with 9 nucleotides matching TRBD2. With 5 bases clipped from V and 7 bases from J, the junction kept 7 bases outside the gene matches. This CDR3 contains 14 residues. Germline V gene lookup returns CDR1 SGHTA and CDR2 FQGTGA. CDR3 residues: CASSLASGVNTQYF. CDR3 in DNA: TGTGCCAGCAGCCTAGCTAGCGGGGTAAATACGCAGTATTTT.

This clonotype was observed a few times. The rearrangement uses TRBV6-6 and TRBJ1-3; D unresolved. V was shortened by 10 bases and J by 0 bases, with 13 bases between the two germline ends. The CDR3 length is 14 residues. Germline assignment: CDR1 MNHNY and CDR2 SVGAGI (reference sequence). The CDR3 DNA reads TGTGCCACCAACGTGCGGAGCTCTGGAAACACCATATATTTT. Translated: CATNVRSSGNTIYF.

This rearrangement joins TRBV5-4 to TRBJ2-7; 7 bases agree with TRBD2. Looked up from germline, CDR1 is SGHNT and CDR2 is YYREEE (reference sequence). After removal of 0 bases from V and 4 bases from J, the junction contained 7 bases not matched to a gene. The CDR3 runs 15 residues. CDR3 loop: CASSLEPSGVYEQYF. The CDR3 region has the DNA TGTGCCAGCAGCTTGGAGCCTAGCGGAGTTTACGAGCAGTACTTC.

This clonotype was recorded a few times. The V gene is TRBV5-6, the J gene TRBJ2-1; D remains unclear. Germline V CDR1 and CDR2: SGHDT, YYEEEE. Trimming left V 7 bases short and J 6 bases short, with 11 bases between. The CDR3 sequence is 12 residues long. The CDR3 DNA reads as TGTGCCAGCTCCTTGAAGGCCAATGAGCAGTTCTTC. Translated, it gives CASSLKANEQFF.

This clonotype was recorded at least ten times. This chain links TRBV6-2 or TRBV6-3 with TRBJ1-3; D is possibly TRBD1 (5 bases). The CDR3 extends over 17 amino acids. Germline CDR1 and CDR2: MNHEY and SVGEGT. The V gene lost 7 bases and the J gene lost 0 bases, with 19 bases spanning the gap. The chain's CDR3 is CASNQRDRIFSGNTIYF. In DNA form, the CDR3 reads TGTGCCAGCAACCAACGGGACCGAATCTTCTCTGGAAACACCATATATTTT.

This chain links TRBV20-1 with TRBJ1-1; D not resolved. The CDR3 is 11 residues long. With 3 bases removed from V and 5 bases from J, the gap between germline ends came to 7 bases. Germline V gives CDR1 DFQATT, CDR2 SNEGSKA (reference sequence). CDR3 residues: CSASNRTEAFF. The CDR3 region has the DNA TGCAGTGCTAGTAACAGAACTGAAGCTTTCTTT.

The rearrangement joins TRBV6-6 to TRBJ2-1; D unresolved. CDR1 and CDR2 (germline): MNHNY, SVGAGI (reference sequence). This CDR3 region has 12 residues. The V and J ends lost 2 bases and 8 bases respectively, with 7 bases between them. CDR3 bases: TGTGCCAGCAGTTACGGTTGGGATGAGCAGTTCTTC. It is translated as CASSYGWDEQFF.